A selection of T cell receptor beta chains follows, all from one sample in a study of cytomegalovirus exposure and HLA in healthy donors. TCRdb's copy holds only in-frame clones and misses some; the assay was immunoSEQ multiplex PCR. The sample includes approximately 150,000 clones, around 88% seen only once; the top ten take 0.85%. The sequenced sample was PBMCs. The receptors here all came from a woman aged 25 to 39 in good health and CMV-seronegative. The CDR3 runs from the conserved cysteine through the conserved F or W. The order of the fields is V gene, J gene, D gene, clone size, CDR3 protein, CDR3 DNA. D genes are given only for firm matches. Only some rows state a clone size, as once, few, many or a class for expanded clones.

>TRBV19|TRBJ1-2|TRBD1|.
CASSKTGLYGYTF
TGTGCCAGTAGTAAGACAGGGCTCTATGGCTACACCTTC
>TRBV27|TRBJ1-1|.|.
CASRLSEGFHEAFF
TGTGCCAGCAGACTAAGTGAGGGCTTTCACGAAGCTTTCTTT
>TRBV5-1|TRBJ2-1|.|.
CASSLRFPGDHYNEQFF
TGCGCCAGCAGCTTGCGTTTTCCGGGAGACCACTACAATGAGCAGTTCTTC
>TRBV4-3|TRBJ1-6|TRBD1|.
CASRTGFNSPLHF
TGCGCCAGCAGGACAGGGTTTAATTCACCCCTCCACTTT
>TRBV5-6|TRBJ2-7|TRBD1|.
CASSLDGQGAYEQYF
TGTGCCAGCAGCTTGGACGGACAGGGGGCCTACGAGCAGTACTTC
>TRBV6-5|TRBJ1-2|TRBD1|.
CASRTPGTGGDGYTF
TGTGCCAGCAGAACACCTGGGACAGGAGGCGATGGCTACACCTTC
>TRBV7-2|TRBJ2-5|TRBD2|once
CASSLGTSRETQYF
TGTGCCAGCAGCTTAGGGACTAGCCGAGAGACCCAGTACTTC
>TRBV10-1|TRBJ2-3|.|.
CASSESRWDTQYF
TGCGCCAGCAGTGAGTCCAGGTGGGATACGCAGTATTTT
>TRBV28|TRBJ1-5|.|.
CASSSPFWDTSDNSNQPQHF
TGTGCCAGCAGTTCGCCCTTCTGGGACACCTCGGATAATAGCAATCAGCCCCAGCATTTT
>TRBV5-1|TRBJ1-1|TRBD1|.
CASSLGARGHFRNTEAFF
TGCGCCAGCAGCTTGGGGGCGAGGGGGCACTTCCGGAACACTGAAGCTTTCTTT
>TRBV5-1|TRBJ2-5|TRBD2|.
CASSLGRGQETQYF
TGCGCCAGCAGCTTGGGGCGGGGGCAAGAGACCCAGTACTTC
>TRBV28|TRBJ1-3|TRBD1|.
CASSTSGQSSGNTIYF
TGTGCCAGCAGTACCTCGGGACAGAGCTCTGGAAACACCATATATTTT
>TRBV29-1|TRBJ1-2|.|.
CSGGGEAYGYTF
TGCAGCGGAGGAGGGGAAGCCTATGGCTACACCTTC
>TRBV6-5|TRBJ1-1|TRBD1|.
CASSYGQGLEAFF
TGTGCCAGCAGTTACGGACAGGGCCTTGAGGCTTTCTTT
>TRBV19|TRBJ1-1|TRBD1|.
CASSISRQGDRAFF
TGTGCCAGTAGTATATCCCGACAGGGTGATAGAGCTTTCTTT
>TRBV30|TRBJ2-7|TRBD2|.
CAWTSGRSYEQYF
TGTGCCTGGACTAGCGGGAGATCCTACGAGCAGTACTTC
>TRBV5-6|TRBJ2-1|TRBD1|.
CASSFPGQANNEQFF
TGTGCCAGCAGCTTCCCGGGACAGGCGAACAATGAGCAGTTCTTC
>TRBV6-6|TRBJ2-3|.|once
CASRRTGRADTQYF
TGTGCCAGCAGGCGGACAGGGAGGGCAGATACGCAGTATTTT
>TRBV5-1|TRBJ2-7|TRBD2|.
CASSSGLAGGEQYF
TGCGCCAGCAGCTCGGGACTAGCGGGAGGCGAGCAGTACTTC
>TRBV2|TRBJ2-7|TRBD2|.
CASTPPGGGYEQYF
TGTGCCAGCACACCCCCAGGCGGGGGCTACGAGCAGTACTTC
>TRBV30|TRBJ2-7|.|.
CACREGPYEQYF
TGTGCCTGTCGGGAAGGGCCTTACGAGCAGTACTTC
>TRBV13|TRBJ2-4|.|.
CASSPATGSLQYF
TGTGCCAGCAGCCCGGCAACCGGGTCCCTTCAGTACTTC
>TRBV19|TRBJ1-1|TRBD1|.
CASSIRTGKAEAFF
TGTGCCAGTAGTATCCGGACAGGGAAAGCTGAAGCTTTCTTT
>TRBV4-3|TRBJ1-4|.|.
CASSQDSLGGPNEKLFF
TGCGCCAGCAGCCAAGATTCACTCGGGGGGCCTAATGAAAAACTGTTTTTT
>TRBV10-2|TRBJ2-5|TRBD2|.
CASLAGGIQETQYF
TGCGCCAGTCTAGCGGGGGGAATCCAAGAGACCCAGTACTTC
>TRBV19|TRBJ1-1|.|.
CASSPPGGMEAFF
TGTGCCAGTAGCCCCCCCGGAGGTATGGAAGCTTTCTTT
>TRBV19|TRBJ2-7|.|.
CASSIRGAEQYF
TGTGCCAGTAGTATAAGAGGAGCCGAGCAGTACTTC
>TRBV10-3|TRBJ2-2|.|.
CAIKAAGGTGELFF
TGTGCCATCAAGGCGGCGGGCGGGACCGGGGAGCTGTTTTTT